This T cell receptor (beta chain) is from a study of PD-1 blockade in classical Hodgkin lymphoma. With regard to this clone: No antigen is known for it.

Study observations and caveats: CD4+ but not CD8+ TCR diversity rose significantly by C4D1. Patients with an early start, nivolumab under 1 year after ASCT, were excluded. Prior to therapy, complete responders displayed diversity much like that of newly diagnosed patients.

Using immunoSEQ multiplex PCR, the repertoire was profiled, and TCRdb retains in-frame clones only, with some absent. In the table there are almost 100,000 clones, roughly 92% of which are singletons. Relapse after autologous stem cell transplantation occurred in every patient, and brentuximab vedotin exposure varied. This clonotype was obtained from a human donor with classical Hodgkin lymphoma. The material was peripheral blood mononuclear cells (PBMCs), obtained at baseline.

CDR3 sequence (DNA): TGTGCCAGCGGCTCCTCCGAACTTCGTACGCAGTATTTT. Translation: CASGSSELRTQYF. The chain links TRBV11-2 to TRBJ2-3; the D is unclear. The germline CDR1 and CDR2 sequences are SGHAT and FQNNGV. V lost 8 bases, J lost 8 bases, and 17 bases lay in between. The CDR3 totals 13 residues.